Sequencing of this T cell receptor beta chain was carried out in a study of T cells in Graves' hyperthyroidism and ophthalmopathy (dated by TCRdb to about 2019). In terms of the full investigation: Peripheral blood was sampled at the time of initial diagnosis, prior to any treatment. TCR Vbeta CDR3 sequencing of 120 to 150 peripheral blood samples (over 40 ophthalmopathy, 75 hyperthyroidism and 17 progressor patients) is reported in the paper. The roughly 100 discovery patients were randomly divided into training and test sets at a 7:3 ratio. Prospective prediction of ophthalmopathy was tested in an independent validation cohort of fewer than 20 hyperthyroidism patients and approximately 17 patients who later progressed to ophthalmopathy. Once sampling was done, hyperthyroidism patients were given methimazole at a starting dose of 30 mg daily, whereas ophthalmopathy patients were given high-dose intravenous methylprednisolone. The study also compared thyroid tissue and blood T-cell repertoires from 6 or 7 Graves' hyperthyroidism patients. TCR V-J signatures able to tell the groups apart were searched for in a discovery cohort of about a hundred patients, of whom more than 40 had Graves' ophthalmopathy and 57 had stable Graves' hyperthyroidism. General study outcomes and caveats: Sample size was not statistically predetermined, and blinding of investigators to group allocation was not performed. Most expanded thyroid clonotypes (frequency above 0.001) were also found in blood, which suggests that blood repertoires may mirror thyroid immune responses. A model built on a 13 V-J signature distinguished ophthalmopathy from stable hyperthyroidism, reaching around 88% sensitivity and around 82% specificity in cross-validation and 80%/75% in testing. In validation, the model predicted progression to ophthalmopathy a median of roughly 6.5 months before onset, with approximately 68% sensitivity and roughly 79% specificity.

The germline V gene (reference sequence) sets CDR1 to SEHNR and CDR2 to FQNEAQ. The CDR3 covers 13 residues, taking in both the cysteine and the phenylalanine. Kept here is only the CDR3 DNA, which spans 39 bases and is read in frame from base 1. V is trimmed back by 1 base and J by 8 bases, and the junction contains 4 bases that no gene match accounts for. The TCR beta CDR3 regions were amplified from the RNA transcripts. The TCR CDR3 was subjected to a first round of RT-PCR using the HTBI primer set and the Qiagen OneStep RT-PCR kit. Libraries were constructed in a second round of multiplex PCR, after which size selection and purification were carried out. Sequencing of the libraries was done on an Illumina HiSeq2000 using paired-end 100 bp reads. The published analysis was carried out like this. SOAPnuke was used to process the raw data, throwing out any read that contained adapters or uncalled bases, had a mean Phred below 15, or lacked an exact constant-primer or identifier match. COPE v1.2.5 was used to merge high-quality paired reads, and clonotypes were defined as unique nucleotide sequences. Clonotypes were aligned to IMGT TRBV, TRBD and TRBJ reference segments using MiTCR v1.1. The analysis was restricted to V-J combinations with a frequency above 0.0001, which together covered about 99% of the repertoires. The TCS score was defined as F50 (clonal expansion) divided by E x V (chaos), with BLOSUM62-based TCRdist calculated between CDR3 peptides within each V-J. Welch's t-statistics and random forest reduced fewer than 600 V-J features to 13, which were used in a naive Bayes classifier (R e1071). TCRdb trimmed public reads at Q25 via fastp, called clones via MiXCR and kept in-frame beta chains. For every CDR3 protein sequence, its rows merge into one entry that carries the most common genes and DNA. The V and J calls come from TCRdb's annotation, not from the publication. Present in this sample are about 300,000 distinct CDR3 sequences, roughly a fifth of which were seen just once. The ten largest account for 35% to 45% of the sample.

In the ophthalmopathy patients, disease was moderately to severely active, with a Clinical Activity Score of 3 or more, a NOSPECS grade of 4 or more, and a duration of less than 3 months. Patients with uncontrolled infections, other autoimmune diseases, pregnancy or lactation were excluded. Diagnoses were based on clinical symptoms, serum thyroxine and TRAb, thyroid ultrasound and orbital computed tomography. PBMCs were isolated from 8 to 10 ml of fresh peripheral blood by Ficoll-Paque density gradient centrifugation. Trizol reagent was used to extract total RNA, and RNA quality was then checked on an Agilent 2100 Bioanalyzer. On this clonotype itself: Its target antigen remains unknown. Base-call qualities are not available, and no considerably larger clone is one nucleotide away.

Sequenced material: blood. This TCR derives from a man aged 50 to 59 with Graves' ophthalmopathy. The sequence links TRBV7-9 to TRBJ1-2, and 7 junction bases match TRBD1. The bases are TGTGCCAGCAGCTTAGAGGCAGGGGGAGGCTACACCTTC. It specifies CASSLEAGGGYTF. With the portions outside the CDR3 filled from the reference TRBV7-9 and TRBJ1-2 genes, the complete variable region becomes DTGVSQNPRHKITKRGQNVTFRCDPISEHNRLYWYRQTLGQGPEFLTYFQNEAQLEKSRLLSDRFSAERPKGSFSTLEIQRTEQGDSAMYLCASSLEAGGGYTFGSGTRLTVV.